This section outlines one T cell receptor beta chain sequence together with its context. What antigen it recognizes has not been identified. Qualities for individual bases were not recorded, and no much larger clone is one base off. This sample is part of a study of T cell repertoires in cytomegalovirus infection (dated by TCRdb to the late 2010s). In terms of the full investigation: Recently identified HLA-C-restricted CMV epitopes, whose presentation resists viral immunomodulation, were targeted by peptide stimulations together with well-studied HLA-B-restricted epitopes. The HLA type of each donor mattered for the analysis, because public TCR beta signatures pointed to carriage of CMV infection along with the matching HLA type.

Sequencer: Illumina HiSeq 1500. TCRdb ran its own pipeline on the public reads, namely fastp trimming at Q25 and MiXCR clone calling, and kept in-frame beta chains. For every CDR3 protein sequence, its rows merge into one entry that carries the most common genes and DNA. This sample is represented by approximately 340,000 distinct CDR3 sequences; 25% to 30% of them were singletons. The leading ten clones occupy 15% to 25% of the sample. Including the terminal cysteine and phenylalanine, the CDR3 comprises 12 residues. The sequence is cut down to CDR3 DNA, 36 bases in frame from base 1. V is cut back by 5 bases and J by 6 bases, with 6 bases in the junction unmatched. As encoded in the germline V gene, CDR1 is SQVTM while CDR2 is ANQGSEA. Study-wide conclusions, independent of this receptor: Cumulative frequency of public TCR beta family members discriminated carriers of CMV infection plus the relevant HLA type in this cohort and an independent approximately 350-donor cohort. The ex vivo response was dominated by HLA-C-restricted CMV-specific TCR beta clonotypes, which also provided the single most frequent clonotype in two of eight donors.

Interpreted using the paper, the treatment or condition label stands for: in vitro stimulation with specific CMV peptide epitopes to enrich CMV-specific T cells. Specimen: cultured PBMCs, collected from culture after CMV antigen stimulation. The chain uses TRBV29-1 and TRBJ1-1; TRBD1 fits 7 bases in the junction. The source is a human donor in good health (CMV status not recorded). Some clones in this sample may be carry-over from other donors' samples. The DNA sequence is TGCAGCGTTACCGGGACAGCGTCTGAAGCTTTCTTT. Translated, this gives CSVTGTASEAFF.